This TCR beta chain was observed in a study of T cells in localized non-small cell lung cancer. Assay: immunoSEQ multiplex PCR; the TCRdb copy retains only in-frame clones and omits some. The sample yields more than 2,500 clones, around 22% seen once. With V trimmed by 3 bases and J by 5 bases, 2 bases remained unmatched. Germline V lookup: CDR1 SGHRS, CDR2 YFSETQ. The CDR3 length is 14 residues. The clonotype originates from a female donor of 60 years or more with stage I lung adenocarcinoma. The sequences come from lung tumor tissue, collected before any cancer treatment. The chain uses TRBV5-1 and TRBJ1-4, with TRBD1 matching over 9 bases. For the CDR3, the DNA is TGCGCCAGCAGCTATGGGACAGGGAATGAAAAACTGTTTTTT. This translates into CASSYGTGNEKLFF.